Presented here are 4 T cell receptor beta chains from one specimen sequenced in a study of shared clonotypes between healthy human individuals. TCRdb's table, derived via immunoSEQ multiplex PCR, lists solely in-frame clones and lacks some. The sample yields approximately 600,000 clones, 85% to 95% seen once. It was CD45RO-negative cells, positively selected for CCR7, that made up naive CD8 cells, with terminally differentiated effector memory CD45RA+ cells excluded. The specimen sequenced was naive CD8+ T cells sorted from blood. The receptor source for this set is a woman aged 25 to 39 in good health.

The chain joins TRBV5-4 to TRBJ1-2; D not certain. The germline V gene encodes CDR1 SGHNT and CDR2 YYREEE (reference sequence). This CDR3 is built from 11 residues. V dropped 2 bases and J dropped 10 bases, with 9 bases sitting between them. CDR3 protein: CASSFGQLYTF. CDR3 sequence (DNA): TGTGCCAGCAGCTTTGGCCAGCTCTACACCTTC.

This chain links TRBV6-5 with TRBJ1-3; the D is unclear. Trimming left V 4 bases short and J 2 bases short, with 15 bases between. Germline CDR1 reads MNHEY; CDR2 reads SVGAGI. The CDR3 loop spans 16 amino acids. The chain's CDR3 is CASSSLHEGTGNTIYF. As DNA, the CDR3 is TGTGCCAGCAGTTCCCTCCACGAGGGCACTGGAAACACCATATATTTT.

In regard to this clone: This CDR3 is also generated by other DNA sequences in the sample. The rearrangement links TRBV4-1 to TRBJ2-7, with 8 nucleotides matching TRBD2. CDR1 and CDR2 (germline): MGHRA, YSYEKL. The CDR3 contains 15 residues. Germline trimming cut 3 bases from V and 4 bases from J; bases unmatched to any gene: 8. The CDR3 coding sequence is TGCGCCAGCAGCCAGGCCAGCGGGAGTTGGTACGAGCAGTACTTC. It translates to CASSQASGSWYEQYF.

The CDR3 here is CASSLGGIDYEQYF. In nucleotides, the CDR3 is TGTGCCAGCAGCTTAGGCGGGATCGACTACGAGCAGTACTTC. The chain carries TRBV7-9 and TRBJ2-7, with a weak D call TRBD2 (6 bases). CDR3 size: 14 residues. Trimming stripped 1 base from V and 3 bases from J, with 10 bases between. CDR1 is SEHNR, CDR2 FQNEAQ, per germline (reference sequence).